This T cell receptor beta chain was retrieved from a study of blood T cell repertoires in COVID-19. As for the study in general: Acute-phase and convalescent COVID-19 samples originated in the United States, Italy and Spain. Sample material is recorded as cDNA or gDNA derived from T cells, B-cell-depleted T cells, or PBMCs.

The authors' processing: For nucleated cells, counts were estimated from reference gene primer amplification. Generated by immunoSEQ multiplex PCR, the TCRdb table keeps only in-frame clones and is missing some. For V, J and clone size, that table is used; D and trimming come from the DNA. Found here are 45,000 to 60,000 clones, about 81% of them singletons; the top ten hold roughly 2.5%. The source material was peripheral blood. This receptor was identified in a man aged 45-60 years with acute or convalescent COVID-19.

The CDR3 sequence: CASSQVPRGQETQYF. In DNA form, the CDR3 reads TGTGCCAGCAGCCAAGTACCTCGGGGCCAAGAGACCCAGTACTTC. The chain carries TRBV3-1 (or the pseudogene TRBV3-2) and TRBJ2-5; a weak D match, TRBD2 (5 bases). Trimming shortened V by 1 base and J by 1 base, and 10 bases separated the two germline ends. Germline values: CDR1 LGHDT, CDR2 YNNKEL (reference sequence). This CDR3 region has 15 residues.